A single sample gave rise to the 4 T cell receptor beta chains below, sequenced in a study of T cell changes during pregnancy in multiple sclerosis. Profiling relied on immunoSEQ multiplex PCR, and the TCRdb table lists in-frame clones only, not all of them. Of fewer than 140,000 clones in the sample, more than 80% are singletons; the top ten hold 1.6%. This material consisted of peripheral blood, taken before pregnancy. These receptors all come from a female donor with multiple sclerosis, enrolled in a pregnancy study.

CDR3: CASSILGDRGFNIQYF. DNA for the CDR3: TGTGCCAGTAGTATTTTGGGGGACAGGGGGTTTAACATTCAGTACTTC. V is TRBV19 and J is TRBJ2-4; 11 positions agree with TRBD1. Germline V gene lookup returns CDR1 LNHDA and CDR2 SQIVND (reference sequence). After removal of 3 bases from V and 7 bases from J, the junction contained 8 bases not matched to a gene. The CDR3 has 16 residues.

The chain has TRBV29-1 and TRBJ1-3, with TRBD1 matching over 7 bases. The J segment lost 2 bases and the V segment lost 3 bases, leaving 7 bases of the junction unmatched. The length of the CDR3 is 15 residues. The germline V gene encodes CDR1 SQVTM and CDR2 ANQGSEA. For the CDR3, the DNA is TGCAGCGTTGAGAACAGGGGTCTCCCTGGAAACACCATATATTTT. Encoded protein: CSVENRGLPGNTIYF.

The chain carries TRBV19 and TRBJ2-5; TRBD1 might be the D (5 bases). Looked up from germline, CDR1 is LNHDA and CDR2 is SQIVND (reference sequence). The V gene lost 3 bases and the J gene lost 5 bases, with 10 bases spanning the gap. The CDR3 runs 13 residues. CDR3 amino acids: CASSMQGSETQYF. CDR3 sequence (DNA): TGTGCCAGTAGTATGCAGGGATCTGAGACCCAGTACTTC.

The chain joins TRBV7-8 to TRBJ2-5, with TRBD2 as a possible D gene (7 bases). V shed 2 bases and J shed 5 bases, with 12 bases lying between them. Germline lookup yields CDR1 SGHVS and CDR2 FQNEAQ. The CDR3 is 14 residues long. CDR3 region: CASSLRGGGETQYF. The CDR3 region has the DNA TGTGCCAGCAGCTTACGTGGGGGGGGCGAGACCCAGTACTTC.